What follows are 8 T cell receptor beta chains derived from one specimen sequenced in a study of blood T cell repertoires in COVID-19 (dated by TCRdb to about 2020). The method behind the library was the immunoSEQ multiplex PCR assay. As stored in TCRdb, this immuneACCESS dataset retains in-frame rearrangements with V and J assigned. A fraction of the clones does not appear; measured against another copy, unresolved V genes explain less than half of the discrepancy, and the remainder lacks a known reason. In this sample the table shows about 100,000 clones, approximately 88% of which occur a single time. Of the sample, more than 5.5% falls within the top ten clones. The sequenced sample was peripheral blood. The origin of the receptors is a woman aged 55 to 70 with acute or convalescent COVID-19.

This rearrangement joins TRBV11-2 to TRBJ2-7, with D possibly being TRBD2 (6 bases). This CDR3 is 14 amino acids long. The V gene lost 4 bases and the J gene lost 5 bases, with 15 bases spanning the gap. The V gene's germline CDR1 is SGHAT and CDR2 FQNNGV. Written as DNA, the CDR3 is TGTGCCAGCAGCTCAAGGCGGGGTCACCACGAGCAGTACGTC. Protein: CASSSRRGHHEQYV.

The DNA for the CDR3 is TGCGCCAGCAGCACTCCTGATACCTACGAGCAGTACTTC. It encodes CASSTPDTYEQYF. The rearrangement uses TRBV5-1 and TRBJ2-7; no definite D call. The germline gives CDR1 SGHRS, CDR2 YFSETQ. The CDR3 covers 13 residues. V was cut by 4 bases and J by 2 bases, with 10 bases left in between. Variable domain in full (rest from reference TRBV5-1 and TRBJ2-7): KAGVTQTPRYLIKTRGQQVTLSCSPISGHRSVSWYQQTPGQGLQFLFEYFSETQRNKGNFPGRFSGRQFSNSRSEMNVSTLELGDSALYLCASSTPDTYEQYFGPGTRLTVT.

The chain links TRBV5-5 to TRBJ2-1; 9 positions agree with TRBD2. Unmatched junction bases numbered 6, after V lost 3 bases and J lost 2 bases. The CDR3 spans 16 residues. Germline CDR1 reads SGHKS; CDR2 reads YYEKEE (reference sequence). The CDR3 region is CASSYSGRLTYNEQFF. The CDR3 region has the DNA TGTGCCAGCAGCTACAGCGGGAGGTTAACCTACAATGAGCAGTTCTTC.

This sequence joins TRBV19 and TRBJ1-5, with 7 bases that match TRBD1. The CDR3 has 17 residues. CDR1 LNHDA and CDR2 SQIVND come from the germline V gene (reference sequence). V lost 4 bases, J lost 7 bases, and 16 bases stayed unmatched. The CDR3 nucleotides are TGTGCCAGTAGTACATCACTCGACAGGGCCCTTGGGCAGCCCCAGCATTTT. This sequence encodes CASSTSLDRALGQPQHF.

The CDR3 sequence: CASSFGGREYNEQFF. The DNA for the CDR3 is TGTGCCAGCAGTTTCGGTGGGAGGGAATACAATGAGCAGTTCTTC. The rearrangement links TRBV28 to TRBJ2-1; 7 positions agree with TRBD2. The V gene's germline CDR1 is MDHEN and CDR2 SYDVKM. This CDR3 comprises 15 residues. Germline trimming cut 3 bases from V and 4 bases from J; bases unmatched to any gene: 6.

This clone was seen once. The chain couples TRBV7-8 to TRBJ1-1; possibly TRBD1 for D (6 bases). The CDR3 sequence is 15 residues long. Trimming took 5 bases from V and 0 from J, leaving 13 bases between them. From germline, CDR1 is SGHVS and CDR2 FQNEAQ. The CDR3 sequence: CASSPGGALNTEAFF. CDR3 nucleotide sequence: TGTGCCAGCAGCCCGGGGGGGGCGTTGAACACTGAAGCTTTCTTT. Combining the CDR3 with reference TRBV7-8 and TRBJ1-1 gives the whole variable domain GAGVSQSPRYKVAKRGQDVALRCDPISGHVSLFWYQQALGQGPEFLTYFQNEAQLDKSGLPSDRFFAERPEGSVSTLKIQRTQQEDSAVYLCASSPGGALNTEAFFGQGTRLTVV.

The chain couples TRBV28 to TRBJ2-7; TRBD1 might be the D (5 bases). Germline V gives CDR1 MDHEN, CDR2 SYDVKM. Deletions cut 4 bases from V and 5 bases from J, with 12 bases between. This CDR3 has 13 amino acids. CDR3 coding DNA: TGTGCCAGCAGTTCGCCCGACAGTAACGAGCAGTACTTC. It is translated as CASSSPDSNEQYF. The full variable domain, completed using reference TRBV28 and TRBJ2-7, is DVKVTQSSRYLVKRTGEKVFLECVQDMDHENMFWYRQDPGLGLRLIYFSYDVKMKEKGDIPEGYSVSREKKERFSLILESASTNQTSMYLCASSSPDSNEQYFGPGTRLTVT.

The chain joins TRBV7-8 to TRBJ2-7, with TRBD1 matching 8 bases. V shed 3 bases, J shed 0 bases, and the junction held 10 bases outside the gene matches. This CDR3 is 17 amino acids long. Germline-derived CDR1 and CDR2 are SGHVS and FQNEAQ. CDR3 in amino acids: CASSFIARGLSSYEQYF. CDR3 bases: TGTGCCAGCAGCTTTATAGCCAGGGGGCTGAGCTCCTACGAGCAGTACTTC.